The next 3 T cell receptor beta chains were all read from a single sample in a study of shared clonotypes between healthy human individuals. Profiled with immunoSEQ multiplex PCR; TCRdb holds only in-frame clones, not every one. This sample has roughly 2.2 million clones, with 93% found just once. Sequencing was done on a sample of naive CD4+ T cells from PBMCs. Documented subset: CD45RA+ positively selected. Receptor source: a man in his late teens or twenties in good health. Some clones in this sample may be carry-over from other donors' samples.

J is TRBJ2-1 and V is TRBV27; a weak D match, TRBD1 (7 bases). CDR1 is MNHEY and CDR2 is SMNVEV in the germline V gene (reference sequence). V lost 7 bases and J lost 6, with 19 bases in between. This CDR3 contains 15 residues. CDR3 loop: CASTQFGQGGNEQFF. The CDR3 coding sequence is TGTGCCAGCACTCAATTCGGCCAGGGGGGCAATGAGCAGTTCTTC.

The chain carries TRBV28 and TRBJ2-7; 9 positions agree with TRBD1. CDR1 is MDHEN and CDR2 is SYDVKM in the germline V gene. This CDR3 spans 15 amino acids. The junction had 7 bases not matched to a gene; V was cut back by 3 bases and J by 4 bases. The CDR3 region has the DNA TGTGCCAGCAGTTTTTGGGGACAGGGTTTGTACGAGCAGTACTTC. This codes for CASSFWGQGLYEQYF.

This clone has a single count. The V gene is TRBV18, the J gene TRBJ2-7; 11 bases are shared with TRBD1. Per germline, CDR1 KGHSH and CDR2 LQKENI. V dropped 6 bases and J dropped 7; count of bases not matched to a gene: 5. This CDR3 is 13 amino acids long. As DNA, the CDR3 is TGTGCCAGCTCCGGACAGGGGGCGGGGGAGCAGTACTTC. Encoded protein: CASSGQGAGEQYF.